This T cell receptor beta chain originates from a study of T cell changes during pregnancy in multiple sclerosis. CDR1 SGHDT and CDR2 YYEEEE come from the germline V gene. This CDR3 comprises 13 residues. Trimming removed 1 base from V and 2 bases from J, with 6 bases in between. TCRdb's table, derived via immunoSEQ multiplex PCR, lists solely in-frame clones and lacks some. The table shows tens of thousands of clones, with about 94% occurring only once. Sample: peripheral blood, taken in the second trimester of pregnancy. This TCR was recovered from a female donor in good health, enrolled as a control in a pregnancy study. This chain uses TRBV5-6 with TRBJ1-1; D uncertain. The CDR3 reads CASSLRGNTEAFF. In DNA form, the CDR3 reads TGTGCCAGCAGCTTGCGGGGAAACACTGAAGCTTTCTTT.